Shown below are 29 T cell receptor beta chains from a single sample sequenced in a study of T cells in Graves' hyperthyroidism and ophthalmopathy. RNA transcripts gave rise to amplified TCR beta CDR3 regions. With the HTBI primer set, the TCR CDR3 went through a first round of RT-PCR. In TCRdb, the multiplex PCR reads were re-called with MiXCR into one record per CDR3 protein. Seen here are 600,000 or so distinct CDR3 sequences, about 16% observed once, and the top ten hold 3.8%. Sequencing was performed on blood. These receptors came from a woman in her 30s with Graves' hyperthyroidism.

There are a few counts of this clonotype. This chain joins TRBV15 and TRBJ1-5; no firm D call. Looked up from germline, CDR1 is LNHNV and CDR2 is YYDKDF (reference sequence). V shed 1 base and J shed 4 bases, with 2 bases lying between them. The CDR3 length is 12 residues. The CDR3 loop reads CATSRVNQPQHF. The DNA for the CDR3 is TGTGCCACCAGCAGAGTAAATCAGCCCCAGCATTTT. Filled out from reference TRBV15 and TRBJ1-5, the complete variable domain reads DAMVIQNPRYQVTQFGKPVTLSCSQTLNHNVMYWYQQKSSQAPKLLFHYYDKDFNNEADTPDNFQSRRPNTSFCFLDIRSPGLGDTAMYLCATSRVNQPQHFGDGTRLSIL.

The chain couples TRBV19 to TRBJ1-2, with no clear D. Germline V CDR1 and CDR2: LNHDA, SQIVND (reference sequence). Between the trimmed V and J ends, which lost 4 bases and 8 bases, there was a span of 17 bases. The CDR3 runs 14 residues. The CDR3 protein is CASSTPGPTRGYTF. In DNA form, the CDR3 reads TGTGCCAGTAGTACCCCGGGTCCGACTAGGGGCTACACCTTC.

This clonotype occurred a few times. J is TRBJ2-7 and V is TRBV7-2; TRBD2 matches at 14 bases. In germline, CDR1 is SGHTA, CDR2 FQGNSA. The V gene end was trimmed by 2 bases and the J gene end by 4 bases; junction bases not matched to a gene: 4. The CDR3 covers 16 residues. CDR3 residues: CASSLTGTSGSYEQYF. The CDR3 region has the DNA TGTGCCAGCAGCTTAACAGGGACTAGCGGGAGTTACGAGCAGTACTTC.

The sample holds a few counts of this clonotype. The chain employs TRBV25-1 and TRBJ2-3; D is undetermined. The V and J ends lost 2 bases and 14 bases respectively, with 11 bases between them. The length of the CDR3 is 11 residues. Germline V gene lookup returns CDR1 MGHDK and CDR2 SYGVNS. The CDR3 nucleotides are TGTGCCAGCAGTGAAAAGATAGTTCTGTATTTT. It encodes CASSEKIVLYF. Drawing the rest from reference TRBV25-1 and TRBJ2-3, the complete variable domain is EADIYQTPRYLVIGTGKKITLECSQTMGHDKMYWYQQDPGMELHLIHYSYGVNSTEKGDLSSESTVSRIRTEHFPLTLESARPSHTSQYLCASSEKIVLYFGPGTRLTVL.

This chain connects TRBV6-1 to TRBJ2-7; D unresolved. With 5 bases removed from V and 4 bases from J, the gap between germline ends came to 9 bases. The CDR3 is made up of 12 amino acids. Germline-derived CDR1 and CDR2 are MNHNS and SASEGT. The CDR3 sequence: CASSLTMYEQYF. The DNA for the CDR3 is TGTGCCAGCAGTCTCACTATGTACGAGCAGTACTTC.

This clonotype was seen more than once but under ten times. The J gene is TRBJ2-1, the V gene TRBV9; perhaps TRBD1 as D (6 bases). This CDR3 region has 13 residues. CDR1 and CDR2 from the germline V gene are SGDLS and YYNGEE. With 3 bases removed from V and 6 bases from J, the gap between germline ends came to 10 bases. The CDR3 sequence: CASSETGSNEQFF. CDR3 nucleotide sequence: TGTGCCAGCAGCGAAACAGGGTCCAATGAGCAGTTCTTC.

The J gene is TRBJ2-1, the V gene TRBV11-2, with D uncertain. Germline loops: CDR1 SGHAT, CDR2 FQNNGV. Trimming left V 2 bases short and J 0 bases short, with 8 bases between. There are 15 residues in the CDR3. The CDR3 bases are TGTGCCAGCAGCTTAAAACCGGGCTCCTACAATGAGCAGTTCTTC. Translation: CASSLKPGSYNEQFF.

This clonotype was seen a handful of times. This chain connects TRBV5-1 to TRBJ2-2; D is unresolved. The V gene lost 2 bases and the J gene lost 7 bases, with 12 bases spanning the gap. The CDR3 is made up of 14 amino acids. Germline CDR1 is SGHRS and CDR2 is YFSETQ. The CDR3 is CASSFSLGVGELFF. CDR3 DNA: TGCGCCAGCAGCTTTTCCCTAGGAGTCGGGGAGCTGTTTTTT.

There are a few counts of this clonotype. The chain is built from TRBV6-1 and TRBJ2-5, with 10 bases that match TRBD2. The V gene's germline CDR1 is MNHNS and CDR2 SASEGT. The trim removed 0 bases at V and 5 bases at J, leaving 3 bases unmatched. This CDR3 is 15 amino acids long. CDR3 coding DNA: TGTGCCAGCAGTGAAGCCCCGGGACTAGCGGAGACCCAGTACTTC. Amino acid sequence: CASSEAPGLAETQYF.

This clonotype came up a few times. The rearrangement links TRBV9 to TRBJ2-2; no definite D call. Germline CDR1 SGDLS, CDR2 YYNGEE. CDR3 length: 16 residues. Trimming stripped 0 bases from V and 4 bases from J, with 13 bases between. CDR3 nucleotide sequence: TGTGCCAGCAGCGTAGCGGATGCGACATTCACCGGGGAGCTGTTTTTT. It is translated as CASSVADATFTGELFF. Full variable domain (remainder filled in from reference TRBV9 and TRBJ2-2): DSGVTQTPKHLITATGQRVTLRCSPRSGDLSVYWYQQSLDQGLQFLIQYYNGEERAKGNILERFSAQQFPDLHSELNLSSLELGDSALYFCASSVADATFTGELFFGEGSRLTVL.

This clonotype was counted many times. Written as DNA, the CDR3 is TGTGCCAGCAGTTTCCAGGGCACAGATACGCAGTATTTT. Translating it yields CASSFQGTDTQYF. The chain carries TRBV27 and TRBJ2-3, with unresolved D. The CDR3 sequence is 13 residues long. V lost 3 bases and J lost 1, with 5 bases in between. In germline, CDR1 is MNHEY, CDR2 SMNVEV (reference sequence).

This clonotype was counted at least ten times. The chain employs TRBV3-1 and TRBJ2-4; D unclear. Germline V gives CDR1 LGHDT, CDR2 YNNKEL (reference sequence). The CDR3 runs 11 residues. V was pared by 1 base and J by 7 bases, with 2 bases between. DNA for the CDR3: TGTGCCAGCAGCCAAGCCAACATTCAGTACTTC. Encoded protein: CASSQANIQYF. Drawing the rest from reference TRBV3-1 and TRBJ2-4, the complete variable domain is DTAVSQTPKYLVTQMGNDKSIKCEQNLGHDTMYWYKQDSKKFLKIMFSYNNKELIINETVPNRFSPKSPDKAHLNLHINSLELGDSAVYFCASSQANIQYFGAGTRLSVL.

This clonotype was seen ten or more times. V is TRBV28 and J is TRBJ1-1; 8 bases align to TRBD1. The germline V gene encodes CDR1 MDHEN and CDR2 SYDVKM. The trim removed 5 bases at V and 3 bases at J, leaving 2 bases unmatched. CDR3 length equals 13 residues. Written as DNA, the CDR3 is TGTGCCAGCAGTAACAGGGGGGACACTGAAGCTTTCTTT. Its translation is CASSNRGDTEAFF.

This clonotype was detected a few times. This chain links TRBV10-3 with TRBJ2-7; 7 bases fit TRBD2. Per germline, CDR1 ENHRY and CDR2 SYGVKD. Germline trimming cut 3 bases from V and 6 bases from J; bases unmatched to any gene: 8. The CDR3 extends over 14 amino acids. The CDR3 region has the DNA TGTGCCATCAGTGAAGGGACCGGGAGGTCCGAGCAGTACTTC. Translated: CAISEGTGRSEQYF.

V gene TRBV4-3 combines with J gene TRBJ2-7; 8 bases are shared with TRBD2. The CDR3 is made up of 15 amino acids. Germline assignment: CDR1 LGHNA and CDR2 YSLEER. Germline trimming cut 3 bases from V and 4 bases from J; bases unmatched to any gene: 8. The CDR3 coding sequence is TGCGCCAGCAGCCACTCGACTAGCGAACAATACGAGCAGTACTTC. Amino acid sequence: CASSHSTSEQYEQYF.

The rearrangement joins TRBV3-1 to TRBJ2-1, with 8 bases lining up with TRBD1. V lost 4 bases and J lost 2; bases outside the gene matches: 4. The CDR3 covers 15 residues. Germline V CDR1 and CDR2: LGHDT, YNNKEL (reference sequence). The CDR3 DNA reads TGTGCCAGCAGCCCAGGGGGCCAAGCCTACAATGAGCAGTTCTTC. Protein product: CASSPGGQAYNEQFF.

In its sample, this clonotype was seen many times. This chain connects TRBV2 to TRBJ1-6; a weak D match, TRBD1 (5 bases). There are 16 residues in the CDR3. V lost 5 bases to trimming and J lost 0 bases, with 11 bases between them. CDR1 is SNHLY and CDR2 is FYNNEI in the germline V gene. CDR3 region: CASSSPGSSYNSPLHF. CDR3 nucleotide sequence: TGTGCCAGCAGTTCACCAGGGAGCTCCTATAATTCACCCCTCCACTTT.

This clonotype was counted between two and nine times. The chain has TRBV7-2 and TRBJ2-7, with D unresolved. There are 13 residues in the CDR3. V lost 2 bases and J 7 bases, leaving 12 bases between the germline ends. Germline V lookup: CDR1 SGHTA, CDR2 FQGNSA. In DNA form, the CDR3 reads TGTGCCAGCAGCTTAAACGGCGTCCGTGAGCAGTACTTC. Translated, it gives CASSLNGVREQYF.

Concerning this clonotype: Given a much more abundant clone one base away, this may be a read error. The chain employs TRBV27 and TRBJ2-5; D gene ambiguous. Trimming removed 5 bases at V and 4 bases at J, with 8 bases between. CDR1 is MNHEY and CDR2 is SMNVEV in the germline V gene (reference sequence). The CDR3 contains 12 residues. CDR3 nucleotides: TGTGCCAGCAGTGAGTCGATAGAGACCCAGTACTTC. Translation gives CASSESIETQYF.

The gene calls are TRBV6-1 and TRBJ1-4; 9 bases agree with TRBD1. This CDR3 spans 15 amino acids. Germline values: CDR1 MNHNS, CDR2 SASEGT. The V and J ends lost 9 bases and 3 bases, in that order; junction bases with no gene match: 8. CDR3 loop: CASLQGAAANEKLFF. Here the CDR3 DNA reads TGTGCCAGTTTACAGGGGGCGGCGGCTAATGAAAAACTGTTTTTT.

This clonotype was found many times. The chain couples TRBV28 to TRBJ1-5; 10 nucleotides line up with TRBD1. This CDR3 contains 16 residues. The trim removed 0 bases at V and 1 base at J, leaving 0 bases unmatched. Germline V lookup: CDR1 MDHEN, CDR2 SYDVKM. CDR3 loop: CASSLWDRGSNQPQHF. CDR3 bases: TGTGCCAGCAGTTTATGGGACAGGGGGAGCAATCAGCCCCAGCATTTT.

This clonotype was observed at least ten times. This sequence joins TRBV28 and TRBJ2-2; no clear D gene. Trimming stripped 2 bases from V and 7 bases from J, with 5 bases between. The CDR3 is 12 residues long. The germline V gene has CDR1 MDHEN and CDR2 SYDVKM. This chain's CDR3 is CASSLKFGELFF. DNA for the CDR3: TGTGCCAGCAGTTTAAAGTTCGGGGAGCTGTTTTTT.

The V call is TRBV10-3, the J call TRBJ2-3; D not resolved. There are 14 residues in the CDR3. Germline-derived CDR1 and CDR2 are ENHRY and SYGVKD. Trimming removed 1 base at V and 2 bases at J, with 7 bases between. The CDR3 DNA reads as TGTGCCATCAGTGAGTTGGGTGACACAGATACGCAGTATTTT. This codes for CAISELGDTDTQYF.

This clonotype has at least ten counts. The chain is built from TRBV7-9 and TRBJ2-5; D is uncertain. The CDR3 is made up of 14 amino acids. Trimming removed 6 bases from V and 1 base from J, with 12 bases in between. Germline lookup yields CDR1 SEHNR and CDR2 FQNEAQ (reference sequence). CDR3 sequence (DNA): TGTGCCAGCAGTCAAGCGCTGAGCCAAGAGACCCAGTACTTC. Residues: CASSQALSQETQYF.

This clonotype was counted many times. This sequence joins TRBV11-1 and TRBJ2-1, with a possible D match to TRBD2 (6 bases). V lost 2 bases and J 5 bases, leaving 10 bases between the germline ends. The CDR3 sequence is 14 residues long. In germline, CDR1 is SGHAT, CDR2 FQDESV (reference sequence). Here the CDR3 DNA reads TGTGCCAGCAGCTTACGCGGGACTCACAATGAGCAGTTCTTC. Translated, it gives CASSLRGTHNEQFF.

This clonotype was seen only a few times. The chain couples TRBV15 to TRBJ2-7; D is perhaps TRBD2 (6 bases). This CDR3 is 14 amino acids long. The ends were cut back, 1 base at V and 0 bases at J, with 7 bases in the middle. The germline gives CDR1 LNHNV, CDR2 YYDKDF (reference sequence). The CDR3 region has the DNA TGTGCCACCAGCAGAGGCGGGGACTCCTACGAGCAGTACTTC. Translation gives CATSRGGDSYEQYF.

A few counts support this clonotype. This chain connects TRBV20-1 to TRBJ2-3; the D is unclear. Trimming removed 1 base from V and 5 bases from J, with 13 bases in between. Germline V lookup: CDR1 DFQATT, CDR2 SNEGSKA (reference sequence). The CDR3 spans 14 residues. The CDR3 sequence is CSARVLAWVDTQYF. The CDR3 bases are TGCAGTGCTAGAGTATTAGCATGGGTAGATACGCAGTATTTT.

This clonotype was seen ten or more times. CDR3 in DNA: TGTGCCAGCAGCTTAGGCGAGGGGGAGACCCAGTACTTC. It encodes CASSLGEGETQYF. The chain uses TRBV7-2 and TRBJ2-5; D may correspond to TRBD1 or TRBD2 (5 bases each). This CDR3 has 13 residues. V was shortened by 1 base and J by 5 bases, with 8 bases between the two germline ends. Per germline, CDR1 SGHTA and CDR2 FQGNSA.

This clonotype has just a few counts. The V call is TRBV6-1, the J call TRBJ2-1, with TRBD1 matching 8 bases. The germline CDR1 and CDR2 sequences are MNHNS and SASEGT. Losses at the gene ends were 4 bases for V and 6 bases for J; bases not matched to a gene: 5. The CDR3 loop spans 14 amino acids. The CDR3 bases are TGTGCCAGCAGTGCGGACAGGGTCTCCAATGAGCAGTTCTTC. Its translation is CASSADRVSNEQFF.